This TCR beta chain derives from a study of human T cells and chemical hapten exposure. MiXCR, run by TCRdb on the RACE reads, gives a single entry per CDR3 protein. The sample lists 50,000 to 65,000 distinct CDR3 sequences, about 10% seen once, with roughly 15% in the top ten. CDR3 length: 17 amino acids. Germline CDR1 is KGHSH and CDR2 is LQKENI. Germline trimming cut 4 bases from V and 4 bases from J; bases unmatched to any gene: 16. The time point is: patch test 3, about 24 weeks after DPC sensitization. Treatment defined: therapeutic diphenylcyclopropenone sensitization with weekly scalp DPC. The study enrolled 18 to 70-year-old alopecia patients suitable for DPC. In this sample, this clonotype turned up a few times.

This chain connects TRBV18 to TRBJ2-7, with TRBD1 matching over 7 bases. The sample was whole blood, taken in connection with sensitization to the hapten diphenylcyclopropenone (DPC). The receptor was derived from a woman in her forties with alopecia areata. Some clones in this sample may be carry-over from other donors' samples. DNA of the CDR3: TGTGCCAGCTCACTCCAAACGACAGGGTTCTCGATGTACGAGCAGTACTTC. This codes for CASSLQTTGFSMYEQYF. The whole variable domain, remainder taken from reference TRBV18 and TRBJ2-7, is NAGVMQNPRHLVRRRGQEARLRCSPMKGHSHVYWYRQLPEEGLKFMVYLQKENIIDESGMPKERFSAEFPKEGPSILRIQQVVRGDSAAYFCASSLQTTGFSMYEQYFGPGTRLTVT.